Listed here are 20 T cell receptor beta chains from one sample, sequenced in a study of blood T cells in healthy people across ages (dated by TCRdb to between 2015 and 2016). Library creation used 5' RACE. Data came from an Illumina HiSeq 2500. A second PCR of roughly 7 to 12 cycles was performed with a sample-barcoded 5' primer and a J-beta primer mix. The raw public reads went through TCRdb reprocessing: fastp at Q25, MiXCR clone calling, in-frame beta chains kept. Entries that share a CDR3 protein sequence are merged under the most common genes and DNA. The sample table records 1,300,000 or so distinct CDR3 sequences; 59% of these occur just once. The top ten clonotypes cover roughly 6.3% of the sample. Sequenced: blood. All receptors derive from a man younger than 35 in good health.

The chain is built from TRBV11-2 and TRBJ2-4; a weak D match, TRBD2 (6 bases). The end of the DNA is better explained by TRBJ2-5, so the J call may be wrong. Per germline, CDR1 SGHAT and CDR2 FQNNGV. CDR3 length equals 14 residues. DNA of the CDR3: TGTGCCAGCAGCCGACTCAGAGGGAGGGAGACCCAGTACTTC. Amino acid sequence: CASSRLRGRETQYF.

In this sample, this clonotype turned up a few times. This chain connects TRBV6-2 or TRBV6-3 to TRBJ2-7; 9 nucleotides align to TRBD1. The V segment lost 9 bases and the J segment 4 bases; nucleotides outside the gene matches: 7. Looked up from germline, CDR1 is MNHEY and CDR2 is SVGEGT. The CDR3 sequence is 13 residues long. CDR3 sequence: CASEMTGGYEQYF. The CDR3 nucleotides read TGTGCCAGTGAGATGACAGGGGGATACGAGCAGTACTTC.

The chain combines TRBV10-1 with TRBJ2-3; D may match TRBD1 or TRBD2 (5 bases each). Trimming removed 5 bases at V and 2 bases at J, with 14 bases between. Germline-derived CDR1 and CDR2 are WNHNN and SYGVQD (reference sequence). CDR3 length equals 15 residues. In DNA form, the CDR3 reads TGCGCCAGCAGTAAACCGGGACCGACCACAGATACGCAGTATTTT. It yields the protein CASSKPGPTTDTQYF.

V is TRBV20-1 and J is TRBJ2-7, with a possible D match to TRBD1 (7 bases). With 5 bases removed from V and 7 bases from J, the gap between germline ends came to 21 bases. CDR3 length: 14 residues. Germline V gene data show CDR1 as DFQATT and CDR2 as SNEGSKA (reference sequence). CDR3 sequence: CSAPDREVGYEQYF. For the CDR3, the DNA is TGCAGTGCTCCCGACAGGGAGGTTGGGTATGAGCAGTACTTC.

V is TRBV29-1 and J is TRBJ2-1; possibly TRBD1 or TRBD2 for D (5 bases each). The V gene's germline CDR1 is SQVTM and CDR2 ANQGSEA. Trimming shortened V by 6 bases and J by 6 bases, and 24 bases separated the two germline ends. CDR3 length: 16 residues. The CDR3 loop is CSVPGSPKRVCNEQFF. CDR3 nucleotides: TGCAGCGTCCCAGGGAGCCCAAAGAGGGTCTGCAATGAGCAGTTCTTC.

The V and J genes are TRBV5-1 and TRBJ2-4, with a tentative D call TRBD1 (5 bases). CDR1 is SGHRS, CDR2 YFSETQ, per germline. The CDR3 consists of 13 residues. V shed 0 bases and J shed 8 bases, with 9 bases lying between them. The CDR3 loop is CASSLAGKDIQYF. The CDR3 region has the DNA TGCGCCAGCAGCTTGGCAGGGAAAGACATTCAGTACTTC.

The chain uses TRBV28 and TRBJ1-6; 7 nucleotides line up with TRBD1. V shed 7 bases and J 6 bases; nucleotides not matched to a gene: 15. The length of the CDR3 is 17 residues. The germline CDR1 and CDR2 sequences are MDHEN and SYDVKM. The CDR3 region is CASIPSRQGIVNSPLHF. The CDR3 coding sequence is TGTGCCAGCATACCCTCCCGACAGGGCATTGTTAATTCACCCCTCCACTTT.

The J gene is TRBJ2-7, the V gene TRBV29-1; D gene uncertain. Trimming took 6 bases from V and 5 from J, leaving 11 bases between them. The CDR3 runs 11 residues. Germline CDR1 is SQVTM and CDR2 is ANQGSEA. Here the CDR3 DNA reads TGCAGCGTAATCGAGGTGGACGAGCAGTACTTC. This codes for CSVIEVDEQYF.

Only a few counts were recorded for this clonotype. The chain uses TRBV15 and TRBJ2-7; 8 nucleotides align to TRBD1. The CDR3 spans 17 residues. Germline trimming cut 4 bases from V and 1 base from J; bases unmatched to any gene: 12. The germline gives CDR1 LNHNV, CDR2 YYDKDF (reference sequence). CDR3 coding DNA: TGTGCCACCAGCATAGGCAGGGGGCGCATAGGTTCCTACGAGCAGTACTTC. Translating it yields CATSIGRGRIGSYEQYF. The full variable domain, completed using reference TRBV15 and TRBJ2-7, is DAMVIQNPRYQVTQFGKPVTLSCSQTLNHNVMYWYQQKSSQAPKLLFHYYDKDFNNEADTPDNFQSRRPNTSFCFLDIRSPGLGDTAMYLCATSIGRGRIGSYEQYFGPGTRLTVT.

A few counts support this clonotype. The CDR3 nucleotides are TGTGCCATCAGTGAGCCCCGAGACAGGAGGGCGCGAGAGACCCAGTACTTC. Its protein product is CAISEPRDRRARETQYF. V usage is TRBV10-3 and J usage is TRBJ2-5; D may be TRBD1 or TRBD2 (6 bases each). This CDR3 is 17 amino acids long. V lost 2 bases and J lost 4, with 20 bases in between. Germline V gene sequence: CDR1 ENHRY, CDR2 SYGVKD.

The genes are TRBV4-3 and TRBJ2-5; D might be TRBD1 (5 bases). V was cut by 1 base and J by 5 bases, with 17 bases left in between. There are 16 residues in the CDR3. Germline values: CDR1 LGHNA, CDR2 YSLEER. This CDR3 reads CASSQVGSGRVETQYF. CDR3 nucleotide sequence: TGCGCCAGCAGCCAAGTAGGAAGTGGCAGGGTGGAGACCCAGTACTTC.

The chain employs TRBV2 and TRBJ2-7; D may be TRBD1 (6 bases). V lost 11 bases to trimming and J lost 2 bases, with 16 bases between them. The CDR3 is 13 amino acids. Germline V gives CDR1 SNHLY, CDR2 FYNNEI. CDR3 region: CAGKTGEAYEQYF. The DNA of the CDR3 is TGTGCCGGAAAGACAGGAGAGGCCTACGAGCAGTACTTC.

The chain couples TRBV5-1 to TRBJ2-5; D ambiguous. V was cut by 4 bases and J by 0 bases, with 10 bases left in between. Germline V CDR1 and CDR2: SGHRS, YFSETQ. This CDR3 spans 14 amino acids. In DNA, the CDR3 is TGCGCCAGCAGCATGCTGACGGACCAAGAGACCCAGTACTTC. Its translation: CASSMLTDQETQYF.

The V call is TRBV21-1, the J call TRBJ2-3; the table's D gene call, TRBD2, was not cross checked with the DNA. TRBV21-1 is a listed pseudogene. The CDR3 has 17 amino acids. CDR3 protein: CASSNGLAGSRTDTQYF. The CDR3 DNA reads TGTGCCAGCAGCAATGGACTAGCGGGATCGCGCACAGATACGCAGTATTTT.

This clonotype appeared a single time. This sequence joins TRBV4-3 and TRBJ2-5; 7 bases map to TRBD2. The CDR3 is 15 residues long. CDR1 is LGHNA and CDR2 is YSLEER in the germline V gene. Losses at the gene ends were 0 bases for V and 3 bases for J; bases not matched to a gene: 4. CDR3 protein: CASSQDQRGEETQYF. CDR3 nucleotides: TGCGCCAGCAGCCAAGATCAACGGGGGGAAGAGACCCAGTACTTC.

The CDR3 loop reads CASSLKISLAESSYNEQYF. The CDR3 nucleotides are TGCGCCAGCAGCCTCAAGATATCACTAGCGGAAAGCTCCTACAATGAGCAGTACTTC. The chain uses TRBV4-1 and TRBJ2-1; 8 positions match TRBD2. The end of the DNA fits TRBJ2-7 better, so the J call may be wrong. The CDR3 is 19 amino acids. Germline V gives CDR1 MGHRA, CDR2 YSYEKL.

The genes are TRBV7-9 and TRBJ2-3, with D possibly being TRBD2 (5 bases). CDR1 and CDR2 from the germline V gene are SEHNR and FQNEAQ (reference sequence). Trimming cost V 8 bases and J 0 bases, with 12 bases left between them. The CDR3 totals 14 residues. DNA for the CDR3: TGTGCCAGCGGTTCGGGATTTAGCACAGATACGCAGTATTTT. It translates to CASGSGFSTDTQYF.

The rearrangement links TRBV6-2 or TRBV6-3 to TRBJ2-7, with a tentative D call TRBD1 (5 bases). Trimming cost V 2 bases and J 2 bases, with 19 bases left between them. This CDR3 has 17 amino acids. Germline CDR1 MNHEY, CDR2 SVGEGT. CDR3 sequence reads: CASSYPTHRFATYEQYF. The CDR3 coding sequence is TGTGCCAGCAGTTACCCTACTCACAGGTTTGCGACCTACGAGCAGTACTTC.

The V and J genes are TRBV19 and TRBJ1-5; perhaps TRBD1 as D (5 bases). Between the trimmed V and J ends, which lost 7 bases and 0 bases, there was a span of 13 bases. The CDR3 contains 15 residues. The germline V gene has CDR1 LNHDA and CDR2 SQIVND (reference sequence). The CDR3 nucleotides read TGTGCCAGTACCCAAGTGGGGCGTAGCAATCAGCCCCAGCATTTT. This sequence encodes CASTQVGRSNQPQHF.

This sequence joins TRBV7-2 and TRBJ1-4, with a tentative D call TRBD1 (5 bases). The CDR3 is made up of 14 amino acids. Germline loops: CDR1 SGHTA, CDR2 FQGNSA. Trimming shortened V by 0 bases and J by 8 bases, and 10 bases separated the two germline ends. The CDR3 spells CASSLAGGREKLFF. DNA of the CDR3: TGTGCCAGCAGCTTAGCGGGGGGAAGGGAAAAACTGTTTTTT.